The clone carrying this T cell receptor (beta chain) was seen at least ten times. The target antigen is unknown. Amplicons of TCR beta CDR3 were generated from genomic DNA by two-round multiplex PCR. During first-round PCR, primers specific to each TRBV and TRBJ gene were used. TCRdb reanalysed the multiplex PCR reads using MiXCR and keeps one entry per CDR3 protein. The data contain around 51,000 distinct CDR3 sequences, 30% to 40% of them singletons. With V trimmed by 4 bases and J by 4 bases, 4 bases remained unmatched. The CDR3 extends over 15 amino acids. Germline V gene lookup returns CDR1 LNHDA and CDR2 SQIVND (reference sequence). This record comes from a study of prognosis after radiotherapy for stage I lung cancer. Study-level information: There were seven patients whose tumors were squamous cell carcinoma and twelve whose tumors were adenocarcinoma. The study recorded distant metastases in a few patients (median approximately 7 months) after radiotherapy and no significant progression in fewer than 16.

Study-wide points: Gene usage, both TRBV and TRBJ, reportedly differed between patients with metastases and patients without them. The study found lower Shannon entropy after stereotactic body radiation therapy in patients who developed distant metastases.

This sequence joins TRBV19 and TRBJ2-1; 10 bases agree with TRBD2. The origin of this receptor is a donor over 45 with non-small cell lung cancer. This sample comprised PBMCs, obtained before or after stereotactic body radiation therapy (not recorded which). The CDR3 region has the DNA TGTGCCAGTAGTAGACTAGCGGGCATTTACAATGAGCAGTTCTTC. It translates to CASSRLAGIYNEQFF.